The 14 T cell receptor beta chains below were found in one sample sequenced in a study of T-cell memory formation after mild COVID-19. MiXCR was run by TCRdb on the 5' RACE reads, yielding one entry per CDR3 protein. The sample holds more than 400,000 distinct CDR3 sequences, 15% to 20% seen once. The sequencing sample was made of PBMCs or a T cell subset sorted from them (not recorded which). Receptors originate from an adult woman who had mild COVID-19 (a few samples of this study predate the infection). Cell type and time point are not known.

The gene calls are TRBV10-3 and TRBJ2-3; D is ambiguous. This CDR3 has 16 amino acids. Trimming took off 2 bases at V and 2 bases at J, with 14 bases between the two ends. Germline V CDR1 and CDR2: ENHRY, SYGVKD. CDR3 sequence reads: CAISEPANSNTDTQYF. CDR3 in DNA: TGTGCCATCAGTGAGCCGGCTAACTCGAACACAGATACGCAGTATTTT.

V is TRBV9 and J is TRBJ2-3; 9 bases fit TRBD2. The CDR3 loop spans 14 amino acids. Per germline, CDR1 SGDLS and CDR2 YYNGEE. V lost 4 bases, J lost 3 bases, and 3 bases stayed unmatched. CDR3 nucleotides: TGTGCCAGCAGCATCAGCGGGGGGACAGATACGCAGTATTTT. Amino acid sequence: CASSISGGTDTQYF.

The chain employs TRBV4-3 and TRBJ1-4, with 10 bases aligning to TRBD1. Germline V gene lookup returns CDR1 LGHNA and CDR2 YSLEER. The V and J ends lost 1 base and 7 bases, in that order; junction bases with no gene match: 0. CDR3 length: 14 amino acids. Written as DNA, the CDR3 is TGCGCCAGCAGCCAAGGGACAGGGGGTGAAAAACTGTTTTTT. Its translation is CASSQGTGGEKLFF.

At least ten counts were recorded for this clonotype. The genes are TRBV27 and TRBJ1-2; 7 positions match TRBD1. The CDR3 totals 13 residues. CDR1 and CDR2 (germline): MNHEY, SMNVEV (reference sequence). V lost 2 bases and J lost 4; bases outside the gene matches: 1. CDR3 sequence reads: CASSLRQGYGYTF. Written as DNA, the CDR3 is TGTGCCAGCAGTTTAAGACAGGGCTATGGCTACACCTTC.

This clonotype was observed at least ten times. The chain links TRBV20-1 to TRBJ2-4, with 8 bases identical to TRBD2. Per germline, CDR1 DFQATT and CDR2 SNEGSKA (reference sequence). The CDR3 is 14 amino acids. The V segment lost 5 bases and the J segment 7 bases; nucleotides outside the gene matches: 10. CDR3 nucleotide sequence: TGCAGTGCTCCCCCGGGGGGGGGTGGCAACATTCAGTACTTC. This sequence encodes CSAPPGGGGNIQYF.

This chain connects TRBV4-3 to TRBJ2-3; 7 bases are shared with TRBD1. This CDR3 comprises 16 residues. Germline CDR1 reads LGHNA; CDR2 reads YSLEER. Trimming cost V 1 base and J 0 bases; bases outside gene matches: 4. The CDR3 bases are TGCGCCAGCAGCCAAGGACAGGGTGTAAGCACAGATACGCAGTATTTT. It specifies CASSQGQGVSTDTQYF.

The rearrangement links TRBV20-1 to TRBJ1-2; D unclear. The CDR3 extends over 12 amino acids. The ends were cut back, 1 base at V and 5 bases at J, with 8 bases in the middle. Germline-derived CDR1 and CDR2 are DFQATT and SNEGSKA (reference sequence). CDR3 amino acids: CSARAFEYGYTF. The CDR3 nucleotides read TGCAGTGCTAGAGCGTTTGAGTATGGCTACACCTTC.

The chain links TRBV7-3 to TRBJ1-1; TRBD1 matches 9 bases. The CDR3 spans 14 residues. Germline assignment: CDR1 SGHTA and CDR2 FQGTGA. V shed 2 bases and J 4 bases; nucleotides not matched to a gene: 2. The CDR3 nucleotides read TGTGCCAGCAGCTTATTGGACAGGGGCACTGAAGCTTTCTTT. It specifies CASSLLDRGTEAFF.

The rearrangement links TRBV12-3 or TRBV12-4 to TRBJ1-1; the D gene is possibly TRBD1 (5 bases). CDR3 length: 13 residues. Deletions cut 11 bases from V and 5 bases from J, with 18 bases between. The CDR3 DNA sequence: TGTGCCTCCCAGTGGCAGGGTGGGACTGAAGCTTTCTTT. Its protein is CASQWQGGTEAFF.

V usage is TRBV7-9 and J usage is TRBJ2-7; TRBD1 might be the D (6 bases). V was trimmed by 5 bases and J by 0 bases, leaving 14 bases between them. The CDR3 extends over 15 amino acids. In germline, CDR1 is SEHNR, CDR2 FQNEAQ (reference sequence). In DNA form, the CDR3 reads TGTGCCAGCAGCAAGCCGACAGGTAGCTCCTACGAGCAGTACTTC. This codes for CASSKPTGSSYEQYF.

There are many counts of this clonotype. CDR3 loop: CASSQVAGQGAEQYF. DNA of the CDR3: TGTGCCAGCAGCCAAGTCGCGGGACAGGGAGCCGAGCAGTACTTC. This sequence joins TRBV4-2 and TRBJ2-7, with 9 bases that match TRBD1. V gave up 1 base and J gave up 6 bases; unmatched junction bases: 7. The CDR3 sequence is 15 residues long. Germline lookup yields CDR1 LGHNA and CDR2 YNFKEQ.

This clonotype was detected a few times. The chain recombines TRBV25-1 with TRBJ1-2, with no clear D. Germline V gene sequence: CDR1 MGHDK, CDR2 SYGVNS. The CDR3 spans 13 residues. Trimming left V 1 base short and J 4 bases short, with 7 bases between. The CDR3 DNA reads TGTGCCAGCAGTGAATCTGCCAGCTATGGCTACACCTTC. Translated, it gives CASSESASYGYTF.

In this sample, this clonotype turned up a few times. The chain is built from TRBV6-6 and TRBJ1-5; D perhaps matches TRBD1 (6 bases). V lost 2 bases, J lost 10 bases, and 9 bases lay in between. This CDR3 has 12 residues. Germline-derived CDR1 and CDR2 are MNHNY and SVGAGI (reference sequence). DNA for the CDR3: TGTGCCAGCAGTTACGGGGACATACCCCAGCATTTT. This translates into CASSYGDIPQHF.

The sample holds a few counts of this clonotype. The rearrangement links TRBV15 to TRBJ2-3; D unclear. The CDR3 spans 12 residues. V lost 0 bases and J 3 bases, leaving 1 base between the germline ends. Germline assignment: CDR1 LNHNV and CDR2 YYDKDF (reference sequence). CDR3 in amino acids: CATSRETDTQYF. For the CDR3, the DNA is TGTGCCACCAGCAGAGAAACAGATACGCAGTATTTT. The full variable domain, with the rest looked up from reference TRBV15 and TRBJ2-3, is DAMVIQNPRYQVTQFGKPVTLSCSQTLNHNVMYWYQQKSSQAPKLLFHYYDKDFNNEADTPDNFQSRRPNTSFCFLDIRSPGLGDTAMYLCATSRETDTQYFGPGTRLTVL.